This record covers a single TCR beta chain. The antigen remains unidentified. This table comes from immunoSEQ multiplex PCR, and its TCRdb copy is limited to in-frame clones, with some not included. The sample carries about 180,000 clones, more than 75% recorded once. There are 14 residues in the CDR3. Trimming took 7 bases from V and 2 from J, leaving 15 bases between them. Per the germline V gene, CDR1 is MNHEY and CDR2 is SVGAGI. The data were obtained in a study of T cell responses to AZD1222 COVID-19 vaccine. Overall study results and limits: Every sample of the repertoires postdated the peak T cell response. Only a handful of individuals given AZD1222 were seropositive at baseline. Clonal diversity was possibly underestimated, and white British individuals and females predominated among donors.

The chain joins TRBV6-5 to TRBJ2-7, with a weak D call TRBD1 (6 bases). The TCR comes from an adult who received the AZD1222 COVID-19 vaccine. The sample was peripheral blood, taken 28 days after the second AZD1222 dose. CDR3 amino acids: CASTRQVYTYEQYF. Here the CDR3 DNA reads TGTGCCAGCACGCGACAGGTCTACACCTACGAGCAGTACTTC.